Each of the 18 T cell receptor beta chains below was sequenced from the same sample in a study of T cell responses to AZD1222 COVID-19 vaccine. Sequencing was performed with immunoSEQ multiplex PCR; in TCRdb, only in-frame clones are kept and a portion is missing. The sample yields under 150,000 clones, about 90% seen once. Sequencing was performed on peripheral blood, taken on day 0 of AZD1222 vaccination. These receptors were obtained from an adult in good health.

The chain couples TRBV29-1 to TRBJ1-1; D unclear. CDR1 SQVTM and CDR2 ANQGSEA come from the germline V gene. The CDR3 is made up of 12 amino acids. Trimming pared 6 bases from V and 1 base from J, leaving 9 bases between. This chain's CDR3 is CSVTIWNTEAFF. The CDR3 nucleotides are TGCAGCGTGACAATATGGAACACTGAAGCTTTCTTT. Full variable domain (rest looked up from reference TRBV29-1 and TRBJ1-1): SAVISQKPSRDICQRGTSLTIQCQVDSQVTMMFWYRQQPGQSLTLIATANQGSEATYESGFVIDKFPISRPNLTFSTLTVSNMSPEDSSIYLCSVTIWNTEAFFGQGTRLTVV.

The chain recombines TRBV7-3 with TRBJ1-1; a possible D gene is TRBD1 (5 bases). This CDR3 is built from 12 residues. V was clipped by 1 base and J by 10 bases, with 10 bases between them. Germline V gene sequence: CDR1 SGHTA, CDR2 FQGTGA. CDR3 sequence (DNA): TGTGCCAGCAGCTTAAGGGGCGAGGTAGCTTTCTTT. This encodes CASSLRGEVAFF.

In its sample, this clone was seen once. The genes are TRBV2 and TRBJ1-5; possible D gene TRBD1, 5 bases. V was pared by 6 bases and J by 4 bases, with 7 bases between. CDR1 and CDR2 (germline): SNHLY, FYNNEI. This CDR3 region has 12 residues. The CDR3 loop is CASRDINQPQHF. The CDR3 coding sequence is TGTGCCAGCAGGGACATTAATCAGCCCCAGCATTTT.

V is TRBV29-1 and J is TRBJ1-2, with TRBD1 matching 8 bases. Germline CDR1 and CDR2: SQVTM and ANQGSEA. Unmatched junction bases numbered 8, after V lost 5 bases and J lost 6 bases. CDR3 length: 13 residues. The DNA of the CDR3 is TGCAGCGTTTTATCAGGGGGCTCGGATGGCTACACCTTC. Translated: CSVLSGGSDGYTF.

This sequence joins TRBV7-9 and TRBJ2-1, with D maybe TRBD1 (6 bases). This CDR3 comprises 12 residues. Trimming removed 5 bases at V and 8 bases at J, with 10 bases between. Germline CDR1 and CDR2: SEHNR and FQNEAQ (reference sequence). The CDR3 DNA follows: TGTGCCAGCAGCCTCAGGGGCCATGAGCAGTTCTTC. Its translation: CASSLRGHEQFF. The entire variable domain, with the rest obtained from reference TRBV7-9 and TRBJ2-1, is as follows: DTGVSQNPRHKITKRGQNVTFRCDPISEHNRLYWYRQTLGQGPEFLTYFQNEAQLEKSRLLSDRFSAERPKGSFSTLEIQRTEQGDSAMYLCASSLRGHEQFFGPGTRLTVL.

This sequence joins TRBV11-2 and TRBJ2-5; D assignment may be TRBD1 or TRBD2 (5 bases each). V lost 7 bases, J lost 8 bases, and 23 bases lay in between. Germline-derived CDR1 and CDR2 are SGHAT and FQNNGV. This CDR3 spans 15 amino acids. CDR3 DNA sequence: TGTGCCAGCACCCCAGGGCGGGCCCTTGGAGCTACCCAGTACTTC. Amino acid sequence: CASTPGRALGATQYF.

This sequence joins TRBV6-4 and TRBJ2-2, with D unresolved. Trimming stripped 3 bases from V and 5 bases from J, with 10 bases between. Germline assignment: CDR1 MRHNA and CDR2 SNTAGT. The CDR3 sequence is 14 residues long. CDR3 sequence reads: CASSEASRTGELFF. CDR3 nucleotides: TGTGCCAGCAGTGAGGCGTCCAGGACCGGGGAGCTGTTTTTT.

There are a few counts of this clone. The CDR3 sequence is CASSTTGLGEQYF. CDR3 DNA: TGTGCCAGCAGCACCACCGGTCTGGGCGAGCAGTACTTC. The J gene is TRBJ2-7, the V gene TRBV7-2, with unresolved D. This CDR3 is 13 amino acids long. Trimming stripped 5 bases from V and 6 bases from J, with 14 bases between. CDR1 and CDR2 from the germline V gene are SGHTA and FQGNSA.

The chain links TRBV2 to TRBJ1-2; D might be TRBD1 (6 bases). The length of the CDR3 is 14 residues. The germline V and J ends were trimmed by 6 bases and 4 bases, with 15 bases remaining between them. CDR1 is SNHLY, CDR2 FYNNEI, per germline. CDR3 sequence (DNA): TGTGCCAGCAGGACTTTACAGGGAGGCTATGGCTACACCTTC. Translation: CASRTLQGGYGYTF.

V usage is TRBV5-5 and J usage is TRBJ1-4; the D gene is possibly TRBD1 (5 bases). The germline V gene encodes CDR1 SGHKS and CDR2 YYEKEE (reference sequence). Trimming took 5 bases from V and 2 from J, leaving 13 bases between them. This CDR3 contains 15 residues. The DNA of the CDR3 is TGTGCCAGCAGTGTGGCTGGGGGGACTAATGAAAAACTGTTTTTT. Translation gives CASSVAGGTNEKLFF.

J is TRBJ2-1 and V is TRBV10-3; D perhaps matches TRBD2 (5 bases). Trimming stripped 3 bases from V and 7 bases from J, with 13 bases between. The CDR3 spans 14 residues. CDR1 ENHRY and CDR2 SYGVKD come from the germline V gene. Here the CDR3 reads CAISEGRGWNEQFF. CDR3 nucleotides: TGTGCCATCAGTGAAGGTCGGGGATGGAATGAGCAGTTCTTC.

The rearrangement uses TRBV19 and TRBJ1-2; D call uncertain. The germline gives CDR1 LNHDA, CDR2 SQIVND (reference sequence). The V end lost 3 bases, the J end lost 1 base, and 15 bases lay between the germline ends. The CDR3 consists of 16 residues. The CDR3 DNA sequence: TGTGCCAGTAGTATGAAGGGCGGGATTCTTAACTATGGCTACACCTTC. As protein: CASSMKGGILNYGYTF.

This chain joins TRBV3-1 (or the pseudogene TRBV3-2) and TRBJ2-1; D not resolved. Between the trimmed V and J ends, which lost 0 bases and 0 bases, there was a span of 6 bases. This CDR3 contains 15 residues. CDR1 and CDR2 (germline): LGHDT, YNNKEL (reference sequence). CDR3 sequence (DNA): TGTGCCAGCAGCCAAGATATGAGCTCCTACAATGAGCAGTTCTTC. As protein: CASSQDMSSYNEQFF.

The chain uses TRBV27 and TRBJ1-5; D gene uncertain. V dropped 2 bases and J dropped 1 base, with 12 bases sitting between them. This CDR3 has 16 amino acids. Germline V CDR1 and CDR2: MNHEY, SMNVEV (reference sequence). CDR3: CASSLSRVTSNQPQHF. The CDR3 bases are TGTGCCAGCAGTTTAAGTCGGGTGACAAGCAATCAGCCCCAGCATTTT.

The chain joins TRBV6-4 to TRBJ2-3, with a possible D match to TRBD1 (5 bases). V gave up 2 bases and J gave up 6 bases, with 15 bases separating them. Germline CDR1 reads MRHNA; CDR2 reads SNTAGT. This CDR3 is 15 amino acids long. CDR3 nucleotide sequence: TGTGCCAGCAGTGACAATGCAGGGCAGGCTGATACGCAGTATTTT. Translated: CASSDNAGQADTQYF.

The chain links TRBV6-6 to TRBJ2-7; D gene unclear. This CDR3 has 12 residues. CDR1 and CDR2 (germline): MNHNY, SVGAGI (reference sequence). V lost 4 bases to trimming and J lost 2 bases, with 6 bases between them. The CDR3 is CASSLRTYEQYF. The CDR3 nucleotides read TGTGCCAGCAGTTTGCGTACCTACGAGCAGTACTTC.

The genes are TRBV24-1 and TRBJ2-1; a possible D gene is TRBD1 (6 bases). The CDR3 has 14 amino acids. V lost 4 bases and J lost 8, with 14 bases in between. Per the germline V gene, CDR1 is KGHDR and CDR2 is SFDVKD. CDR3 coding DNA: TGTGCCACCAGTGACTGGGGCAGGGGTGATGAGCAGTTCTTC. Translating it yields CATSDWGRGDEQFF.

This clone was seen only a few times. This rearrangement joins TRBV6-2 or TRBV6-3 to TRBJ2-1; D ambiguous. Germline CDR1 MNHEY, CDR2 SVGEGT. Trimming cost V 4 bases and J 8 bases, with 9 bases left between them. This CDR3 region has 12 residues. Here the CDR3 reads CASSSDWDEQFF. The DNA of the CDR3 is TGTGCCAGCAGTTCCGACTGGGATGAGCAGTTCTTC.